This TCR beta chain was obtained from a study of T-cell reconstitution after alpha-beta-depleted transplantation in children. TCRbeta library preparation incorporated unique molecular identifiers. One entry per CDR3 protein results from TCRdb running MiXCR on the PCR reads. Here the sample spans around 410,000 distinct CDR3 sequences, about a tenth being singletons. The CDR3 length is 14 residues. The V end lost 1 base, the J end lost 2 bases, and 6 bases lay between the germline ends. Germline lookup yields CDR1 SQVTM and CDR2 ANQGSEA. This clonotype was found a few times. This chain links TRBV29-1 with TRBJ2-6; D not certain. The source is a human donor who donated a stem cell graft to a child with acute myeloid leukemia. Source: PBMCs from the stem cell graft donor, taken from the stem cell graft. CDR3 in amino acids: CSVEGVAGANVLTF. CDR3 nucleotides: TGCAGCGTTGAAGGAGTGGCTGGGGCCAACGTCCTGACTTTC.